The 24 T cell receptor beta chains reported below all come from one sample, sequenced in a study of blood T cell repertoires in COVID-19. Generated by immunoSEQ multiplex PCR, the TCRdb table keeps only in-frame clones and is missing some. The sample records fewer than 150,000 clones, under 85% being singletons. The sample was PBMCs or T cells enriched from blood (not recorded which). The receptors were gathered from a man aged 25 to 40 who had recovered from COVID-19.

The rearrangement uses TRBV18 and TRBJ1-4; TRBD1 matches 11 bases. V trimming: 0 bases; J trimming: 7 bases; junction bases outside the gene matches: 1. The germline gives CDR1 KGHSH, CDR2 LQKENI. The CDR3 consists of 15 residues. In nucleotides, the CDR3 is TGTGCCAGCTCACCACCCGGGACAGGGGGTGAAAAACTGTTTTTT. Translating it yields CASSPPGTGGEKLFF.

This clone has a handful of counts. The chain uses TRBV6-1 and TRBJ2-5, with D perhaps matching TRBD1 (5 bases). V gave up 2 bases and J gave up 5 bases, with 12 bases separating them. CDR3 length equals 14 residues. Germline V gives CDR1 MNHNS, CDR2 SASEGT. The CDR3 nucleotides read TGTGCCAGCAGTGAATCTGACAGCTGGGAGACCCAGTACTTC. Translation gives CASSESDSWETQYF.

About this clone: Other DNA sequences of this sample code for an identical CDR3. J is TRBJ2-1 and V is TRBV6-5; possibly TRBD2 for D (6 bases). The V and J ends lost 6 bases and 4 bases respectively, with 10 bases between them. Germline CDR1 reads MNHEY; CDR2 reads SVGAGI. CDR3 length equals 13 residues. CDR3 sequence reads: CASRGGGYNEQFF. CDR3 in DNA: TGTGCCAGCAGGGGAGGAGGGTACAATGAGCAGTTCTTC.

The chain uses TRBV12-3 or TRBV12-4 and TRBJ1-1; 9 positions match TRBD1. The CDR3 totals 13 residues. The trim removed 10 bases at V and 4 bases at J, leaving 7 bases unmatched. The CDR3 protein is CATGTGRGTEAFF. The CDR3 nucleotides are TGTGCCACCGGGACAGGGAGGGGCACTGAAGCTTTCTTT.

This chain joins TRBV12-5 and TRBJ2-3; D is unclear. Between the trimmed V and J ends, which lost 2 bases and 4 bases, there was a span of 7 bases. CDR1 is LGHNT and CDR2 is FRNRAP in the germline V gene. The CDR3 has 13 residues. CDR3 sequence (DNA): TGTGCTAGTGGTTTGTACCGCGCAGATACGCAGTATTTT. Its translation is CASGLYRADTQYF.

This chain joins TRBV5-6 and TRBJ1-6; the match to TRBD1 covers 7 bases. Trimming took 1 base from V and 5 from J; bases not matched to a gene: 3. Germline V gene data show CDR1 as SGHDT and CDR2 as YYEEEE. CDR3 length equals 15 residues. The CDR3 DNA is TGTGCCAGCAGCTTGCTCACAGGGGATAATTCACCCCTCCACTTT. Encoded protein: CASSLLTGDNSPLHF.

The J gene is TRBJ2-1, the V gene TRBV6-4, with 7 bases fitting TRBD2. The J segment lost 5 bases and the V segment lost 0 bases, leaving 1 base of the junction unmatched. Germline V gives CDR1 MRHNA, CDR2 SNTAGT. CDR3 length: 14 residues. DNA of the CDR3: TGTGCCAGCAGTGACTCGCGGGGGAACAATGAGCAGTTCTTC. The encoded protein is CASSDSRGNNEQFF.

The chain combines TRBV5-1 with TRBJ2-5, with TRBD2 as a possible D gene (5 bases). Germline V gives CDR1 SGHRS, CDR2 YFSETQ. V lost 4 bases and J 2 bases, leaving 18 bases between the germline ends. This CDR3 is 16 amino acids long. CDR3 sequence: CASSREKDRVQETQYF. The CDR3 DNA reads as TGCGCCAGCAGCCGGGAAAAGGATCGAGTACAAGAGACCCAGTACTTC.

The V and J genes are TRBV6-1 and TRBJ1-1, with 8 bases matching TRBD1. This CDR3 comprises 15 residues. After removal of 1 base from V and 1 base from J, the junction contained 2 bases not matched to a gene. Germline lookup yields CDR1 MNHNS and CDR2 SASEGT. The CDR3 loop reads CASSEEGTGNTEAFF. The DNA for the CDR3 is TGTGCCAGCAGTGAAGAAGGGACAGGGAACACTGAAGCTTTCTTT.

V gene TRBV29-1 combines with J gene TRBJ1-1; no clear D gene. V was shortened by 6 bases and J by 1 base, with 15 bases between the two germline ends. This CDR3 contains 14 residues. Germline CDR1 is SQVTM and CDR2 is ANQGSEA. The DNA of the CDR3 is TGCAGCGTCTTAGAGGCGAGTAAGAACACTGAAGCTTTCTTT. Translated: CSVLEASKNTEAFF.

The chain employs TRBV12-3 or TRBV12-4 and TRBJ1-1; D possibly corresponds to TRBD1 (6 bases). Trimming shortened V by 6 bases and J by 4 bases, and 12 bases separated the two germline ends. The CDR3 contains 13 residues. The CDR3 loop reads CASRTGTGTEAFF. Written as DNA, the CDR3 is TGTGCCAGCAGGACAGGAACCGGCACTGAAGCTTTCTTT.

This clone was seen only once. The chain recombines TRBV6-9 with TRBJ2-5; no definite D call. The germline V gene has CDR1 MNHGY and CDR2 SVAAGI. V dropped 2 bases and J dropped 6 bases, with 4 bases sitting between them. This CDR3 contains 11 residues. The CDR3 here is CASSYIKTQYF. CDR3 in DNA: TGTGCCAGCAGTTATATAAAGACCCAGTACTTC.

The chain combines TRBV11-2 with TRBJ2-7; 10 bases align to TRBD2. The CDR3 has 15 residues. V was clipped by 1 base and J by 3 bases; unmatched bases: 3. In germline, CDR1 is SGHAT, CDR2 FQNNGV. This CDR3 is CASSLGTSGVYEQYV. The CDR3 nucleotides are TGTGCCAGCAGCTTAGGTACTAGCGGGGTCTACGAGCAGTACGTC.

This clone was picked up a small number of times. The gene calls are TRBV16 and TRBJ2-1; D may be TRBD1 (6 bases). CDR3 length equals 15 residues. Per germline, CDR1 KGHSY and CDR2 FQNENV. Trimming cost V 4 bases and J 4 bases, with 14 bases left between them. The CDR3 region is CASSLNRETYNEQFF. In DNA, the CDR3 is TGTGCCAGCAGCCTAAACAGGGAGACGTACAATGAGCAGTTCTTC.

This clone has just a few counts. V usage is TRBV5-4 and J usage is TRBJ2-7; tentative D call: TRBD2 (6 bases). CDR1 and CDR2 (germline): SGHNT, YYREEE (reference sequence). The CDR3 is made up of 14 amino acids. V lost 2 bases and J 3 bases, leaving 12 bases between the germline ends. For the CDR3, the DNA is TGTGCCAGCAGCTTCGGTCGGGAGATCTACGAGCAGTACTTC. This translates into CASSFGREIYEQYF. The variable domain in full, with the rest retrieved from reference TRBV5-4 and TRBJ2-7, is ETGVTQSPTHLIKTRGQQVTLRCSSQSGHNTVSWYQQALGQGPQFIFQYYREEENGRGNFPPRFSGLQFPNYSSELNVNALELDDSALYLCASSFGREIYEQYFGPGTRLTVT.

V and J are TRBV4-1 and TRBJ2-1, with 15 bases matching TRBD2. The CDR3 runs 20 residues. Germline CDR1 reads MGHRA; CDR2 reads YSYEKL. Unmatched junction bases numbered 13, after V lost 6 bases and J lost 1 base. CDR3 sequence (DNA): TGCGCCAGCAGGCGTCTCGGGACTAGCGGGAGGAATAGATCCTACAATGAGCAGTTCTTC. Its translation is CASRRLGTSGRNRSYNEQFF.

The V call is TRBV6-6, the J call TRBJ1-1, with D possibly TRBD1 on 6 matching bases. V lost 5 bases and J lost 10, with 17 bases in between. Germline assignment: CDR1 MNHNY and CDR2 SVGAGI (reference sequence). The CDR3 covers 13 residues. CDR3 residues: CASSIPSGGRAFF. The CDR3 DNA reads TGTGCCAGCAGTATACCCTCCGGGGGGCGAGCTTTCTTT.

The J gene is TRBJ1-1, the V gene TRBV6-5, with 8 nucleotides matching TRBD1. Germline CDR1 reads MNHEY; CDR2 reads SVGAGI. The CDR3 length is 15 residues. V was pared by 5 bases and J by 0 bases, with 5 bases of the junction left unmatched. The CDR3 nucleotides read TGTGCCAGCAGTACATTGGACAGGGTGAACACTGAAGCTTTCTTT. Translated: CASSTLDRVNTEAFF.

This clone was observed once. The V call is TRBV7-9, the J call TRBJ2-7; 8 nucleotides align to TRBD1. The CDR3 is 15 amino acids. Looked up from germline, CDR1 is SEHNR and CDR2 is FQNEAQ (reference sequence). The trim removed 5 bases at V and 2 bases at J, leaving 8 bases unmatched. The CDR3 region has the DNA TGTGCCAGCAGCCCCTACCCGACAGGGGCCTACGAGCAGTACTTC. It translates to CASSPYPTGAYEQYF.

CDR3 residues: CASDPRGTEAFF. The CDR3 coding sequence is TGTGCCAGCGACCCAAGGGGCACTGAAGCTTTCTTT. The chain is built from TRBV6-5 and TRBJ1-1; possible D gene TRBD1, 5 bases. The CDR3 is 12 amino acids. Trimming took off 8 bases at V and 4 bases at J, with 11 bases between the two ends. From germline, CDR1 is MNHEY and CDR2 SVGAGI.

The CDR3 loop reads CASGGQGNGELFF. In nucleotides, the CDR3 is TGTGCTAGTGGTGGTCAGGGGAACGGGGAGCTGTTTTTT. The rearrangement links TRBV12-5 to TRBJ2-2; D might be TRBD1 (6 bases). Looked up from germline, CDR1 is LGHNT and CDR2 is FRNRAP. The CDR3 contains 13 residues. The V gene lost 5 bases and the J gene lost 7 bases, with 11 bases spanning the gap. The entire variable domain, with the rest obtained from reference TRBV12-5 and TRBJ2-2, is as follows: DARVTQTPRHKVTEMGQEVTMRCQPILGHNTVFWYRQTMMQGLELLAYFRNRAPLDDSGMPKDRFSAEMPDATLATLKIQPSEPRDSAVYFCASGGQGNGELFFGEGSRLTVL.

The rearrangement uses TRBV12-3 or TRBV12-4 and TRBJ2-3; the match to TRBD2 covers 13 bases. The CDR3 totals 13 residues. CDR3 nucleotide sequence: TGTGCGACTAGCGGGAGGTTCACAGATACGCAGTATTTT. Encoded protein: CATSGRFTDTQYF.

V is TRBV30 and J is TRBJ2-7, with a possible D match to TRBD1 (5 bases). V was shortened by 4 bases and J by 6 bases, with 10 bases between the two germline ends. The CDR3 has 11 residues. CDR1 and CDR2 from the germline V gene are GTSNPN and SVGIG (reference sequence). CDR3 sequence (DNA): TGTGCCTGGACCACAAGGGGCGAGCAGTACTTC. Its protein is CAWTTRGEQYF.

This clone appeared a few times. The chain joins TRBV12-1 to TRBJ1-5; the table calls TRBD1, which could not be checked here. TRBV12-1 is an annotated pseudogene. The CDR3 has 15 residues. CDR3 sequence (DNA): TGTGCCAGCAGCTCTCTACAGACACAACCTCAGCCCCAGCATTTT. Protein sequence: CASSSLQTQPQPQHF.